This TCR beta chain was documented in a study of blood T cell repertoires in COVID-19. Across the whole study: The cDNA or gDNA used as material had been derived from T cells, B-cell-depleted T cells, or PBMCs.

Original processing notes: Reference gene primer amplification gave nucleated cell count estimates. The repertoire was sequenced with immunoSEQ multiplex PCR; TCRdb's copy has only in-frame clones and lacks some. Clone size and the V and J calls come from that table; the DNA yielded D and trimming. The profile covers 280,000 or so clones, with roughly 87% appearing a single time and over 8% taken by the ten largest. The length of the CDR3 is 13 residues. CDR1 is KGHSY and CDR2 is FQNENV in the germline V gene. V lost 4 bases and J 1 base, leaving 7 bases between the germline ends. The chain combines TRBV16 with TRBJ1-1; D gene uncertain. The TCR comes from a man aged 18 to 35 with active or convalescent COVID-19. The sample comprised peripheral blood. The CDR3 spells CASSRTENTEAFF. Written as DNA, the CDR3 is TGTGCCAGCAGCCGAACAGAGAACACTGAAGCTTTCTTT.